The 21 T cell receptor beta chains reported below all come from one sample, sequenced in a study of cytomegalovirus exposure and HLA in healthy donors. The PCR used 60 Vbeta and 13 Jbeta primers. Data came from immunoSEQ multiplex PCR; TCRdb stores just in-frame clones and leaves some out. The profile shows some 160,000 clones, 80% to 85% of them singletons. The sample taken for sequencing was PBMCs. These receptors all come from a male donor in good health and CMV-seropositive.

In its sample, this clone was seen once. This chain joins TRBV7-2 and TRBJ1-5; D might be TRBD1 (5 bases). V lost 3 bases and J 6 bases, leaving 15 bases between the germline ends. Germline assignment: CDR1 SGHTA and CDR2 FQGNSA. CDR3 size: 15 residues. CDR3 loop: CASSLGQGGGQPQHF. CDR3 DNA: TGTGCCAGCAGCTTGGGGCAGGGCGGCGGTCAGCCCCAGCATTTT.

V and J are TRBV5-1 and TRBJ2-5; D is possibly TRBD2 (5 bases). V was trimmed by 0 bases and J by 1 base, leaving 7 bases between them. Per the germline V gene, CDR1 is SGHRS and CDR2 is YFSETQ. There are 14 residues in the CDR3. The CDR3 sequence: CASSLGLFQETQYF. CDR3 bases: TGCGCCAGCAGCTTGGGACTATTCCAAGAGACCCAGTACTTC.

This chain joins TRBV29-1 and TRBJ2-2, with 11 bases fitting TRBD1. This CDR3 contains 17 residues. V was pared by 5 bases and J by 4 bases, with 12 bases of the junction left unmatched. Germline CDR1 SQVTM, CDR2 ANQGSEA. CDR3 residues: CSVRGPGQGAVTGELFF. DNA of the CDR3: TGCAGCGTTCGTGGGCCCGGACAGGGGGCCGTCACCGGGGAGCTGTTTTTT.

The rearrangement links TRBV7-9 to TRBJ1-1, with D possibly matching TRBD1 (5 bases). CDR3 length: 13 residues. Between the trimmed V and J ends, which lost 8 bases and 1 base, there was a span of 11 bases. Germline V gives CDR1 SEHNR, CDR2 FQNEAQ (reference sequence). The CDR3 sequence is CASSRVRNTEAFF. The CDR3 region has the DNA TGTGCCAGCTCCAGGGTGCGGAACACTGAAGCTTTCTTT.

For the CDR3, the DNA is TGCGCCAGCAGTGAGTCGACAGGTGATACGCAGTATTTT. It codes for CASSESTGDTQYF. The J gene is TRBJ2-3, the V gene TRBV10-1, with D maybe TRBD1 (6 bases). This CDR3 has 13 residues. In germline, CDR1 is WNHNN, CDR2 SYGVQD (reference sequence). V was clipped by 0 bases and J by 6 bases, with 7 bases between them.

This sequence joins TRBV9 and TRBJ2-7, with D possibly matching TRBD1 (6 bases). The CDR3 has 14 residues. With 0 bases removed from V and 2 bases from J, the gap between germline ends came to 9 bases. Looked up from germline, CDR1 is SGDLS and CDR2 is YYNGEE. The CDR3 region is CASSVGGRAYEQYF. The CDR3 DNA follows: TGTGCCAGCAGCGTAGGGGGGCGAGCCTACGAGCAGTACTTC.

The genes are TRBV6-5 and TRBJ2-1, with D possibly TRBD2 on 6 matching bases. Germline loops: CDR1 MNHEY, CDR2 SVGAGI. The CDR3 length is 14 residues. V lost 10 bases and J lost 1, with 14 bases in between. The CDR3 DNA is TGTGCCACCGGTAGCGGATGGTCCTACAATGAGCAGTTCTTC. It codes for CATGSGWSYNEQFF.

The chain joins TRBV14 to TRBJ1-3; no clear D gene. The germline V gene has CDR1 SGHDN and CDR2 FVKESK. Deletions cut 4 bases from V and 2 bases from J, with 12 bases between. There are 15 residues in the CDR3. CDR3 loop: CASSLLSGPGNTIYF. DNA of the CDR3: TGTGCCAGCAGCCTCCTCAGCGGTCCTGGAAACACCATATATTTT. The full variable domain, with the rest looked up from reference TRBV14 and TRBJ1-3, is EAGVTQFPSHSVIEKGQTVTLRCDPISGHDNLYWYRRVMGKEIKFLLHFVKESKQDESGMPNNRFLAERTGGTYSTLKVQPAELEDSGVYFCASSLLSGPGNTIYFGEGSWLTVV.

This clone has just one count. The V gene is TRBV7-9, the J gene TRBJ2-4; 9 bases match TRBD1. V was clipped by 1 base and J by 6 bases; unmatched bases: 4. The length of the CDR3 is 15 residues. Germline V lookup: CDR1 SEHNR, CDR2 FQNEAQ (reference sequence). CDR3 protein: CASSLGTGVGNIQYF. The CDR3 bases are TGTGCCAGCAGCTTAGGGACAGGGGTGGGAAACATTCAGTACTTC.

The chain joins TRBV30 to TRBJ1-1; 7 bases agree with TRBD1. The CDR3 is 10 amino acids. The J segment lost 10 bases and the V segment lost 5 bases, leaving 4 bases of the junction unmatched. Germline V gives CDR1 GTSNPN, CDR2 SVGIG (reference sequence). Here the CDR3 reads CAWGQAPAFF. The CDR3 coding sequence is TGTGCCTGGGGACAGGCTCCAGCTTTCTTT.

In the case of this clone: Relative to the germline gene, one junction end is altered; a read error may explain this. V and J are TRBV7-2 and TRBJ2-2; weak D call: TRBD1 (6 bases). Germline assignment: CDR1 SGHTA and CDR2 FQGNSA. The CDR3 runs to 17 residues. CDR3: CASSPTRGWENTEELFF. The CDR3 DNA reads TGTGCCAGCAGCCCAACAAGGGGGTGGGAAAACACCGAGGAGCTGTTTTTT.

The V call is TRBV14, the J call TRBJ2-1; 7 bases match TRBD2. V was pared by 6 bases and J by 6 bases, with 11 bases of the junction left unmatched. Germline CDR1 reads SGHDN; CDR2 reads FVKESK. The CDR3 runs to 15 residues. The CDR3 protein is CASSRPGTTLNEQFF. The CDR3 DNA reads TGTGCCAGCAGTCGGCCCGGGACTACTCTCAATGAGCAGTTCTTC.

The rearrangement uses TRBV19 and TRBJ2-2, with 11 bases that match TRBD2. The length of the CDR3 is 16 residues. Germline lookup yields CDR1 LNHDA and CDR2 SQIVND (reference sequence). V lost 3 bases, J lost 7 bases, and 7 bases stayed unmatched. For the CDR3, the DNA is TGTGCCAGTAGTATCTCTGCTAGCGGGGGGCACGGGGAGCTGTTTTTT. This translates into CASSISASGGHGELFF.

The V and J genes are TRBV2 and TRBJ1-6; possibly TRBD1 for D (5 bases). CDR3 length equals 15 residues. The V gene lost 6 bases and the J gene lost 9 bases, with 18 bases spanning the gap. The germline V gene encodes CDR1 SNHLY and CDR2 FYNNEI. The chain's CDR3 is CASRRTGTDGSPLHF. CDR3 nucleotide sequence: TGTGCCAGCAGGAGGACCGGGACTGACGGTTCACCCCTCCACTTT.

CDR3 residues: CASSYGRETQYF. Written as DNA, the CDR3 is TGTGCCAGCAGTTACGGGAGGGAGACCCAGTACTTC. The chain has TRBV6-5 and TRBJ2-5; maybe TRBD2 (6 bases). This CDR3 is built from 12 residues. V dropped 2 bases and J dropped 5 bases, with 6 bases sitting between them. Germline V CDR1 and CDR2: MNHEY, SVGAGI.

The chain employs TRBV27 and TRBJ2-7; D might be TRBD1 (5 bases). Germline CDR1 is MNHEY and CDR2 is SMNVEV (reference sequence). With 7 bases removed from V and 2 bases from J, the gap between germline ends came to 12 bases. The length of the CDR3 is 13 residues. CDR3 sequence reads: CASMGRAAYEQYF. The CDR3 region has the DNA TGTGCCAGCATGGGCAGGGCAGCCTACGAGCAGTACTTC.

This clone was seen only a few times. The J gene is TRBJ1-1, the V gene TRBV29-1; possible D gene TRBD1, 5 bases. Germline values: CDR1 SQVTM, CDR2 ANQGSEA. Trimming cost V 7 bases and J 1 base, with 10 bases left between them. The CDR3 consists of 12 residues. The CDR3 loop is CSASTGNTEAFF. The CDR3 DNA sequence: TGCAGCGCGTCAACAGGGAACACTGAAGCTTTCTTT.

The chain is built from TRBV9 and TRBJ1-1; TRBD1 agrees at 10 bases. V gave up 4 bases and J gave up 7 bases; unmatched junction bases: 10. The V gene's germline CDR1 is SGDLS and CDR2 YYNGEE. CDR3 length: 15 residues. CDR3 in DNA: TGTGCCAGCAGCCCCCGGGGGACAGGGGTGGGTGAAGCTTTCTTT. Encoded protein: CASSPRGTGVGEAFF.

This chain uses TRBV6-1 with TRBJ1-1, with 7 bases aligning to TRBD1. Per the germline V gene, CDR1 is MNHNS and CDR2 is SASEGT. The V gene end was trimmed by 10 bases and the J gene end by 5 bases; junction bases not matched to a gene: 7. There are 12 residues in the CDR3. CDR3 protein: CATGQVGTEAFF. The CDR3 DNA is TGTGCCACCGGACAGGTTGGAACTGAAGCTTTCTTT.

V gene TRBV7-2 combines with J gene TRBJ1-5; TRBD1 matches 7 bases. Germline assignment: CDR1 SGHTA and CDR2 FQGNSA. The CDR3 length is 14 residues. Unmatched junction bases numbered 6, after V lost 3 bases and J lost 7 bases. In DNA form, the CDR3 reads TGTGCCAGCAGCTTTTACACAGGGGAGCAGCCCCAGCATTTT. Translating it yields CASSFYTGEQPQHF. Drawing the rest from reference TRBV7-2 and TRBJ1-5, the complete variable domain is GAGVSQSPSNKVTEKGKDVELRCDPISGHTALYWYRQSLGQGLEFLIYFQGNSAPDKSGLPSDRFSAERTGGSVSTLTIQRTQQEDSAVYLCASSFYTGEQPQHFGDGTRLSIL.

The chain carries TRBV11-2 and TRBJ2-7; possibly TRBD2 for D (5 bases). Trimming pared 2 bases from V and 3 bases from J, leaving 8 bases between. In germline, CDR1 is SGHAT, CDR2 FQNNGV. The CDR3 is made up of 13 amino acids. CDR3 coding DNA: TGTGCCAGCAGCTTATACGGGGTCTACGAGCAGTACTTC. Amino acids: CASSLYGVYEQYF. Complete variable domain (other parts from reference TRBV11-2 and TRBJ2-7): EAGVAQSPRYKIIEKRQSVAFWCNPISGHATLYWYQQILGQGPKLLIQFQNNGVVDDSQLPKDRFSAERLKGVDSTLKIQPAKLEDSAVYLCASSLYGVYEQYFGPGTRLTVT.